The rows below give T cell receptor beta chains drawn from one sample of a study of blood T cell repertoires in COVID-19. TCRdb's table, derived via immunoSEQ multiplex PCR, lists solely in-frame clones and lacks some. The data show about 200,000 clones, over 75% seen once. Material: peripheral blood. These receptors were taken from a woman of 80 years or more with acute or convalescent COVID-19. Both conserved end residues are part of each CDR3. A D gene is named only where the DNA matches it firmly. Where a row states a size, it is once, few, many or the class of an expanded clone; other rows omit it.

.	.	TRBJ2-2	TRBV9	TGTGCCAGCAGCCGACCCCGACAGGCGGGCCGCCACGGGGAGCTGTTTTTT	CASSRPRQAGRHGELFF
.	TRBD1	TRBJ1-5	TRBV19	TGTGCCAGTAGTATAGCGGCAGGGGGCGGACGCAATCAGCCCCAGCATTTT	CASSIAAGGGRNQPQHF
.	TRBD1	TRBJ1-1	TRBV4-2	TGTGCCAGCAGCCAACGGGACAGGGATAACACTGAAGCTTTCTTT	CASSQRDRDNTEAFF
.	TRBD1	TRBJ1-2	TRBV5-4	TGTGCCAGCAGCTTGCCAGGGGGCTATGGCTACACCTTC	CASSLPGGYGYTF
.	.	TRBJ1-2	TRBV18	TGTGCCAGCTCACCGAGGGACAATAACTATGGCTACACCTTC	CASSPRDNNYGYTF
.	.	TRBJ1-2	TRBV5-1	TGCGCCAGCAGCGTGGACCGGGTCGGCTACACCTTC	CASSVDRVGYTF
.	.	TRBJ1-5	TRBV24-1	TGTGCCACTTATAGCAATCAGCCCCAGCATTTT	CATYSNQPQHF
few	.	TRBJ2-1	TRBV10-2	TGCGCCAGCAGTACTGAGGCCTACAACTCCTACAATGAGCAGTTCTTC	CASSTEAYNSYNEQFF
.	TRBD2	TRBJ2-7	TRBV18	TGTGCCAGCTCACCAGACACGGGGGGGTACGAGCAGTACTTC	CASSPDTGGYEQYF
.	TRBD1	TRBJ2-1	TRBV5-1	TGCGCCAGCAGCCCTACTACCGGGACAGGGGGCAATGAGCAGTTCTTC	CASSPTTGTGGNEQFF
few	.	TRBJ1-4	TRBV3-1/TRBV3-2	TGTGCCAGCAGCCAAGGGCCCGAAAAACTGTTTTTT	CASSQGPEKLFF
.	.	TRBJ1-1	TRBV21-1	TGTGCCAGCACCAAGCCTTTGAGACAGGGTAAAGCTGAAGCTTTCTTT	CASTKPLRQGKAEAFF
once	TRBD2	TRBJ2-7	TRBV5-1	TGCGCCAGCAGCTTATTATGGGTTAGGGGCGGGAGGTTTTACGAGCAGTACTTC	CASSLLWVRGGRFYEQYF
.	.	TRBJ1-2	TRBV5-1	TGCGCCAGCAGCTTGTCGGGGGACCATGGCTACACCTTC	CASSLSGDHGYTF
.	TRBD1	TRBJ1-6	TRBV18	TGTGCCAGCTCACCACAGGGACAGGGGAATTCACCCCTCCACTTT	CASSPQGQGNSPLHF
once	.	TRBJ2-6	TRBV18	TGTGCCAGCTCACCCACAGAGTCTGGGGCCAACGTCCTGACTTTC	CASSPTESGANVLTF
.	.	TRBJ1-3	TRBV10-1	TGCGCCAGCAGTGATCAGATCCTCGGGGGCACCATATATTTT	CASSDQILGGTIYF
.	.	TRBJ2-2	TRBV7-9	TGTGCCAGCAGCCGCTTTTCCGGGACCGGGGAGCTGTTTTTT	CASSRFSGTGELFF
.	.	TRBJ1-2	TRBV7-2	TGTGCCAGCAGCACCTACAGGGTAAACTATGGCTACACCTTC	CASSTYRVNYGYTF
.	TRBD2	TRBJ2-7	TRBV9	TGTGCCAGCAGCTTAGGGGGTAGCGGGATCTACGAGCAGTACTTC	CASSLGGSGIYEQYF
.	.	TRBJ2-7	TRBV30	TGTGCCTGGAGTGAAGGTAGCGGATCCTACGAGCAGTACTTC	CAWSEGSGSYEQYF
.	.	TRBJ1-3	TRBV6-5	TGTGCCAGCAGTATCGACAGGCTCCCTGGAAACACCATATATTTT	CASSIDRLPGNTIYF
.	.	TRBJ2-5	TRBV15	TGTGCCACCAGCAGAGATACGGGGACCCAGTACTTC	CATSRDTGTQYF
once	.	TRBJ2-2	TRBV11-2	TGTGCCAGCAGCCGCACTCGGGGCACCGGGGAGCTGTTTTTT	CASSRTRGTGELFF
.	.	TRBJ2-5	TRBV2	TGTGCCAGCGGGAAAGGGGCAGGCCAAGAGACCCAGTACTTC	CASGKGAGQETQYF
.	TRBD1	TRBJ2-7	TRBV23-1	TGCGCCAGTCCCACCGGGACAGTGACCTACGAGCAGTACTTC	CASPTGTVTYEQYF
.	TRBD1	TRBJ1-1	TRBV14	TGTGGTCGCCTAGGGACAGGGAACACTGAAGCTTTCTTT	CGRLGTGNTEAFF
.	.	TRBJ1-1	TRBV12-5	TGTGCTAGTGGTTTGGGGAGTCGGTCGGCTAGTTTCTTT	CASGLGSRSASFF
.	TRBD2	TRBJ2-5	TRBV10-3	TGTGCCATCAGTGACCCAGCGGGGGAACAAGAGACCCAGTACTTC	CAISDPAGEQETQYF
.	.	TRBJ1-1	TRBV3-1/TRBV3-2	TGTGCCAGCAGCCATAGGGGAACTGAAGCTTTCTTT	CASSHRGTEAFF
few	TRBD1	TRBJ1-2	TRBV6-4	TGTGCCAGCAGTGTGGACAGGGACGATGGCTACACCTTC	CASSVDRDDGYTF
once	.	TRBJ2-7	TRBV7-9	TGTGCCAGCAGTCCTCCTTCCTACGAGCAGTACTTC	CASSPPSYEQYF
.	.	TRBJ2-5	TRBV9	TGTGCCAGCAGCGTAGGAGGAAGTACCCTAATATACGGCCAAGAGACCCAGTACTTC	CASSVGGSTLIYGQETQYF
.	TRBD1	TRBJ1-6	TRBV9	TGTGCCAGCAGCGTAGGCGGGACAGGGGTTCCGTCACCCCTCCACTTT	CASSVGGTGVPSPLHF
.	.	TRBJ1-1	TRBV5-5	TGTGCCAGCAGCTTGGTCAGGGAAGCTTTCTTT	CASSLVREAFF
.	TRBD1	TRBJ1-4	TRBV28	TGTGCCAGCAGCCCGGGACAGGTTAATGAAAAACTGTTTTTT	CASSPGQVNEKLFF
.	TRBD1	TRBJ2-7	TRBV4-1	TGCGCCAGCAGCCAAACATGGGACAGGGCTCAAGAGCAGTACTTC	CASSQTWDRAQEQYF
.	.	TRBJ1-3	TRBV21-1	TGTGCCAGCAGCACAGAGAGGTGGGACAGGCTTAACTCTGGAAACACCATATATTTT	CASSTERWDRLNSGNTIYF
.	.	TRBJ2-3	TRBV4-2	TGTGCCAGCAGCCAAGATTCGGGGGGCGGCGAGAGCACAGATACGCAGTATTTT	CASSQDSGGGESTDTQYF
.	.	TRBJ2-1	TRBV9	TGTGCCAGCAGCTTAAATTCCGGGACTTCCTACAATGAGCAGTTCTTC	CASSLNSGTSYNEQFF
.	TRBD1	TRBJ2-2	TRBV28	TGTGCCAGCAGTTTAGCCACAGGGGTCACCGGGGAGCTGTTTTTT	CASSLATGVTGELFF
few	.	TRBJ2-7	TRBV15	TGTGCCACCAGCAGAGATACGAGGGTCCCCGACGAGCAGTACTTC	CATSRDTRVPDEQYF
.	TRBD2	TRBJ2-1	TRBV24-1	TGTGCCACCAGTGATTTGGACGCTAGCGGGAGGTACAATGAGCAGTTCTTC	CATSDLDASGRYNEQFF
.	.	TRBJ1-6	TRBV13	TGTGCCAGCAGCCGCATCGAGGGAGGCACCTATAATTCACCCCTCCACTTT	CASSRIEGGTYNSPLHF
.	.	TRBJ2-5	TRBV5-5	TGTGCCAGCAGCTTGGGGGCCCAAGAGACCCAGTACTTC	CASSLGAQETQYF
.	.	TRBJ1-2	TRBV27	TGTGCCAGCAGTTTAACCCTACAGGCTAACTATGGCTACACCTTC	CASSLTLQANYGYTF
.	.	TRBJ2-1	TRBV5-6	TGTGCCAGCAGCCCTAACCCCTACGGTCGGACAATCGATGAGCAGTTCTTC	CASSPNPYGRTIDEQFF
few	TRBD1	TRBJ2-6	TRBV10-1	TGCGCCAGCAGTGTATTGGGGACAGAGGGGGTCTTTCCCCATTTCTCTGGGGCCAACGTCCTGACTTTC	CASSVLGTEGVFPHFSGANVLTF
.	.	TRBJ2-5	TRBV4-1	TGCGCCAGCAGCCAAGGGACCGGGAATCCCTTAAAGACCCAGTACTTC	CASSQGTGNPLKTQYF
.	TRBD1	TRBJ1-5	TRBV27	TGTGCCAGCAGCGAACGACAGGGCATCAATCAGCCCCAGCATTTT	CASSERQGINQPQHF
.	.	TRBJ1-1	TRBV29-1	TGCAGCGTCCCCCGGAGGGGTGAAGCTTTCTTT	CSVPRRGEAFF
.	TRBD2	TRBJ2-3	TRBV28	TGTGCCAGCAGTTTGAGCGGGAGGGGGACAGATACGCAGTATTTT	CASSLSGRGTDTQYF
.	TRBD2	TRBJ2-3	TRBV3-1/TRBV3-2	TGTGCCAGCAGCCAGGTAGCGGGAGCGCTCACAGATACGCAGTATTTT	CASSQVAGALTDTQYF